The T cell receptor beta chain under discussion was sequenced for a study of blood T cell repertoires in COVID-19. Looking at the study overall: T cells, B-cell-depleted T cells, or PBMCs provided the cDNA or gDNA that served as material.

V lost 6 bases to trimming and J lost 4 bases, with 15 bases between them. The CDR3 is 14 amino acids. CDR1 WNHNN and CDR2 SYGVQD come from the germline V gene (reference sequence). TCRdb's copy holds only in-frame clones and misses some; the assay was immunoSEQ multiplex PCR. Of around 250,000 clones detected, approximately 84% appear once; the ten largest clones hold around 15%. The genes are TRBV10-1 and TRBJ1-1; TRBD1 is a possible D gene (6 bases). The sequence was collected from a man aged 18 to 35 who had recovered from COVID-19. The source material was PBMCs or T cells enriched from blood (not recorded which). Here the CDR3 reads CASRENREGTEAFF. CDR3 bases: TGCGCCAGCAGGGAAAACAGGGAGGGCACTGAAGCTTTCTTT.